The T cell receptor beta chain described here comes from a study of shared clonotypes between healthy human individuals. It was at deep level that the assay was run. TCRdb's copy holds only in-frame clones and misses some; the assay was immunoSEQ multiplex PCR. This table holds 2 million to 2.5 million clones, about 94% found once. Germline assignment: CDR1 KGHSH and CDR2 LQKENI. CDR3 length: 15 residues. Unmatched junction bases numbered 4, after V lost 4 bases and J lost 9 bases. The source material was naive CD4+ T cells sorted from blood. Subset described: CD45RA+ positively selected. The chain combines TRBV18 with TRBJ1-6, with 12 bases that match TRBD1. The source of this sequence is a man aged 18 to 30 in good health. The CDR3 region is CASSLPGQGASPLHF. The DNA of the CDR3 is TGTGCCAGCTCACTACCGGGACAGGGGGCTTCACCCCTCCACTTT.